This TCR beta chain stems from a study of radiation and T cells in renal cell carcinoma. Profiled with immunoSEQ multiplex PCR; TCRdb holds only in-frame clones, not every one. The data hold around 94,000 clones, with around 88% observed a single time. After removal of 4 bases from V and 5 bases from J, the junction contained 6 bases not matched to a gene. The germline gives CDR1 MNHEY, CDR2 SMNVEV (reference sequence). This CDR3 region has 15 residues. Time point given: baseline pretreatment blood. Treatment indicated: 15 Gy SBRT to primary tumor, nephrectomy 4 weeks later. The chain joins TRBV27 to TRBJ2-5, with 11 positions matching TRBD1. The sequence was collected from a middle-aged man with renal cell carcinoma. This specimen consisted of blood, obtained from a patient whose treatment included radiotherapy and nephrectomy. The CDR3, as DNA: TGTGCCAGCAGTTCCGGACAGGGGGCATGGGAGACCCAGTACTTC. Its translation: CASSSGQGAWETQYF.